Following are 11 T cell receptor beta chains from one sample sequenced in a study of identical twins. TCRdb reanalysed the 5' RACE reads using MiXCR and keeps one entry per CDR3 protein. The repertoire has hundreds of thousands of distinct CDR3 sequences, roughly a quarter of them found once; the top ten carry about 2.7%. These data were also filed under a second study, of T cells expressing NK-cell markers.

Specimen: CD4+ T cells sorted from blood. These receptors came from a woman younger than 35 in good health.

This clonotype was recorded many times. This rearrangement joins TRBV12-3 or TRBV12-4 to TRBJ1-1; no clear D. Trimming shortened V by 2 bases and J by 7 bases, and 14 bases separated the two germline ends. The CDR3 covers 14 residues. The CDR3 DNA follows: TGTGCCAGCAGTTTATCCAGAGACCTTCATGAAGCTTTCTTT. Protein sequence: CASSLSRDLHEAFF.

The gene calls are TRBV10-3 and TRBJ1-4, with 8 bases fitting TRBD1. CDR1 and CDR2 (germline): ENHRY, SYGVKD. J lost 6 bases, V lost 11 bases, and 8 bases had no gene match. The CDR3 is 13 residues long. The CDR3 sequence: CAAAPGQDEKLFF. The CDR3 coding sequence is TGTGCCGCCGCGCCGGGACAGGATGAAAAACTGTTTTTT.

This clonotype was seen only a few times. CDR3 amino acids: CAWSVRGTGGYNEQFF. CDR3 coding DNA: TGTGCCTGGAGTGTACGGGGGACAGGGGGCTACAATGAGCAGTTCTTC. The genes are TRBV30 and TRBJ2-1, with 11 bases fitting TRBD1. The CDR3 sequence is 16 residues long. After removal of 0 bases from V and 3 bases from J, the junction contained 4 bases not matched to a gene. From germline, CDR1 is GTSNPN and CDR2 SVGIG (reference sequence).

V usage is TRBV4-3 and J usage is TRBJ2-7, with 14 positions matching TRBD2. V shed 4 bases, J shed 5 bases, and the junction held 7 bases outside the gene matches. Germline V CDR1 and CDR2: LGHNA, YSLEER. The CDR3 sequence is 16 residues long. CDR3 DNA sequence: TGCGCCAGCAGCCGCCGACTAGCGGGAGGGCCAAACGAGCAGTACTTC. It codes for CASSRRLAGGPNEQYF.

This clonotype was seen many times. This chain uses TRBV12-3 or TRBV12-4 with TRBJ2-3, with D unclear. Trimming took off 7 bases at V and 0 bases at J, with 5 bases between the two ends. The CDR3 has 12 residues. Here the CDR3 DNA reads TGTGCCAGCATCTCTAGCACAGATACGCAGTATTTT. Translating gives CASISSTDTQYF.

The chain is built from TRBV12-3 or TRBV12-4 and TRBJ2-7, with a possible D match to TRBD1 (6 bases). Trimming took off 6 bases at V and 7 bases at J, with 16 bases between the two ends. CDR3 length equals 13 residues. The chain's CDR3 is CASRLRGTGEQYF. The CDR3 bases are TGTGCCAGCAGGCTTAGGGGGACGGGGGAGCAGTACTTC.

This rearrangement joins TRBV12-3 or TRBV12-4 to TRBJ1-5, with D unclear. Trimming cost V 3 bases and J 4 bases, with 7 bases left between them. The CDR3 has 13 residues. The CDR3 here is CASSFEQNQPQHF. The CDR3 nucleotides are TGTGCCAGCAGTTTCGAACAGAATCAGCCCCAGCATTTT.

This clonotype was seen only a few times. The chain has TRBV12-3 or TRBV12-4 and TRBJ2-3; a possible D gene is TRBD1 (6 bases). This CDR3 comprises 14 residues. Trimming stripped 3 bases from V and 2 bases from J, with 9 bases between. CDR3 protein: CASSLRGNTDTQYF. The CDR3 DNA follows: TGTGCCAGCAGTTTGAGGGGGAACACAGATACGCAGTATTTT.

V is TRBV4-1 and J is TRBJ1-5; D remains ambiguous. The CDR3 contains 14 residues. CDR1 MGHRA and CDR2 YSYEKL come from the germline V gene. With 0 bases removed from V and 9 bases from J, the gap between germline ends came to 12 bases. The CDR3 nucleotides read TGCGCCAGCAGCCAAGAACGGGGTTTAGGGCCCCAGCATTTT. Translation gives CASSQERGLGPQHF.

V usage is TRBV20-1 and J usage is TRBJ2-4; weak D call: TRBD2 (6 bases). V was shortened by 4 bases and J by 1 base, with 14 bases between the two germline ends. The CDR3 sequence is 15 residues long. Per the germline V gene, CDR1 is DFQATT and CDR2 is SNEGSKA (reference sequence). CDR3: CSANNGGGAKNIQYF. The DNA for the CDR3 is TGCAGTGCTAACAACGGGGGTGGCGCCAAAAACATTCAGTACTTC.

This rearrangement joins TRBV6-5 to TRBJ2-1; no firm D call. Germline CDR1 and CDR2: MNHEY and SVGAGI. With 2 bases removed from V and 7 bases from J, the gap between germline ends came to 3 bases. The CDR3 sequence is 11 residues long. The CDR3, as DNA: TGTGCCAGCAGTTACGGTAATGAGCAGTTCTTC. Its translation is CASSYGNEQFF.